This T cell receptor beta chain was captured in a study of cytomegalovirus exposure and HLA in healthy donors. Overall study context: Genotyping showed 75% to 90% of 398 donors falling in the Caucasian-associated ancestry cluster. Study results and limitations: Analysis was carried out at a later point, and it linked a missense DCLRE1C variant to TCR beta V- and J-gene trimming. Equally common other TCR beta chains were less clonally expanded than HLA-associated ones, a later analysis found.

These donors counted as nominally healthy when sampled, but unrecorded immune exposures were likely. V lost 2 bases and J 4 bases, leaving 15 bases between the germline ends. In germline, CDR1 is SGHRS, CDR2 YFSETQ. The CDR3 totals 15 residues. Primers included in the PCR were 60 Vbeta and 13 Jbeta primers. Measured with immunoSEQ multiplex PCR; TCRdb has only the in-frame clones, and not every one. Seen in this sample are fewer than 60,000 clones; the ten most common clones hold 6.5% to 8.5%. As to this clone: Its target is not known.

The sample taken for sequencing was PBMCs. This receptor was obtained from a woman between 40 and 50 years old in good health and CMV-seronegative. This sequence joins TRBV5-1 and TRBJ1-1, with D perhaps matching TRBD1 (5 bases). The CDR3 DNA sequence: TGCGCCAGCAGCTTTAACAGCGGGGCGGCCACTGAAGCTTTCTTT. Its translation is CASSFNSGAATEAFF.